The 20 T cell receptor beta chains below were found in one sample sequenced in a study of control samples from healthy donors and cancer patients (dated by TCRdb to about 2020). To prepare the library, the immunoSEQ multiplex PCR assay was applied. In TCRdb, the immuneACCESS table is reduced to in-frame sequences with V and J assigned. These tables do not hold every clone; where another copy was compared, an unresolved V gene accounts for under half, and the others remain unexplained. Across this sample there are tens of thousands of clones, with 79% seen only once. The top ten clones comprise 22% of the sample. The sample consisted of PBMCs. The receptors shown here come from a man in his 60s with head and neck cancer.

This chain connects TRBV15 to TRBJ2-2, with 8 bases that match TRBD2. From germline, CDR1 is LNHNV and CDR2 YYDKDF (reference sequence). This CDR3 contains 14 residues. V shed 8 bases, J shed 1 base, and the junction held 3 bases outside the gene matches. The CDR3 loop reads CATRGRKNTGELFF. CDR3 DNA sequence: TGTGCCACCCGCGGGAGGAAGAACACCGGGGAGCTGTTTTTT.

The J gene is TRBJ2-1, the V gene TRBV28, with 7 positions matching TRBD2. The V segment lost 6 bases and the J segment 3 bases; nucleotides outside the gene matches: 8. The germline V gene has CDR1 MDHEN and CDR2 SYDVKM. The CDR3 runs to 15 residues. CDR3 protein: CASRRELANYNEQFF. DNA for the CDR3: TGTGCCAGCAGGAGGGAACTAGCGAACTACAATGAGCAGTTCTTC.

The chain links TRBV24-1 to TRBJ2-3; TRBD1 matches at 7 bases. Losses at the gene ends were 9 bases for V and 5 bases for J; bases not matched to a gene: 4. This CDR3 has 12 residues. Germline V gene data show CDR1 as KGHDR and CDR2 as SFDVKD. This CDR3 reads CATGSGGDTQYF. As DNA, the CDR3 is TGTGCCACCGGTTCAGGGGGAGATACGCAGTATTTT.

DNA of the CDR3: TGTGCCAGCACCACGACAGATACGCAGTATTTT. Its translation: CASTTTDTQYF. The chain joins TRBV2 to TRBJ2-3; D gene unclear. Trimming cost V 7 bases and J 3 bases, with 5 bases left between them. This CDR3 has 11 residues. From germline, CDR1 is SNHLY and CDR2 FYNNEI.

V gene TRBV6-1 combines with J gene TRBJ2-7, with D possibly TRBD1 on 5 matching bases. CDR1 and CDR2 (germline): MNHNS, SASEGT. The germline V and J ends were trimmed by 2 bases and 5 bases, with 13 bases remaining between them. This CDR3 comprises 14 residues. CDR3 nucleotides: TGTGCCAGCAGTGAACTCAGGGCAGTGGACGAGCAGTACTTC. The encoded protein is CASSELRAVDEQYF.

The chain employs TRBV7-2 and TRBJ1-6, with TRBD1 as a possible D gene (6 bases). The CDR3 spans 15 residues. Germline CDR1 and CDR2: SGHTA and FQGNSA. V dropped 5 bases and J dropped 6 bases, with 14 bases sitting between them. The CDR3 DNA reads as TGTGCCAGCAGCCCCCCCCGGACAGTTAATTCACCCCTCCACTTT. As protein: CASSPPRTVNSPLHF.

The rearrangement joins TRBV12-3 or TRBV12-4 to TRBJ1-5; D remains unclear. This CDR3 has 12 amino acids. Trimming pared 4 bases from V and 7 bases from J, leaving 8 bases between. The chain's CDR3 is CASSSVGQPQHF. For the CDR3, the DNA is TGTGCCAGCAGTTCGGTCGGGCAGCCCCAGCATTTT.

The V call is TRBV6-5, the J call TRBJ2-7, with TRBD1 identical over 10 bases. The germline CDR1 and CDR2 sequences are MNHEY and SVGAGI. J was trimmed by 2 bases and V by 8 bases; bases with no gene match: 9. The CDR3 runs 15 residues. The DNA for the CDR3 is TGTGCCAGCGTCTGGGACAGGGGACCCACCTACGAGCAGTACTTC. Its protein is CASVWDRGPTYEQYF.

This clone was observed a few times. This rearrangement joins TRBV24-1 to TRBJ2-1; D is perhaps TRBD2 (5 bases). Trimming removed 2 bases at V and 3 bases at J, with 7 bases between. The CDR3 is 14 amino acids. Per germline, CDR1 KGHDR and CDR2 SFDVKD. The CDR3 is CATSDSSSYNEQFF. The DNA for the CDR3 is TGTGCCACCAGTGATTCTAGCAGCTACAATGAGCAGTTCTTC.

This clone showed up just once. This rearrangement joins TRBV4-1 to TRBJ2-7, with D perhaps TRBD1 (5 bases). V was pared by 0 bases and J by 2 bases, with 17 bases between. The CDR3 spans 17 residues. The germline V gene has CDR1 MGHRA and CDR2 YSYEKL. CDR3 coding DNA: TGCGCCAGCAGCCAAGATATAAGGGCAGGGTATCCCTACGAGCAGTACTTC. This sequence encodes CASSQDIRAGYPYEQYF.

The chain links TRBV5-1 to TRBJ2-1; D may be TRBD1 or TRBD2 (5 bases each). CDR1 is SGHRS, CDR2 YFSETQ, per germline. V was cut by 4 bases and J by 15 bases, with 14 bases left in between. The CDR3 is made up of 11 amino acids. As DNA, the CDR3 is TGCGCCAGCAGCCCCGGGACCTTGCTGTTCTTC. This gives the protein CASSPGTLLFF.

The CDR3 loop is CASSTLEGTQYF. The CDR3, as DNA: TGTGCCAGCAGCACCCTAGAAGGGACCCAGTACTTC. This chain joins TRBV5-5 and TRBJ2-5; no reliable D call. CDR3 size: 12 residues. Germline CDR1 is SGHKS and CDR2 is YYEKEE (reference sequence). V was clipped by 4 bases and J by 7 bases, with 11 bases between them.

J is TRBJ2-3 and V is TRBV11-3; TRBD2 agrees at 10 bases. V was clipped by 9 bases and J by 4 bases; unmatched bases: 4. This CDR3 region has 13 residues. Germline V lookup: CDR1 SGHNT, CDR2 YENEEA. The CDR3 DNA reads as TGTGCCAGTAGCGGGAGGTCATCAGATACGCAGTATTTT. Its translation: CASSGRSSDTQYF.

This chain links TRBV5-1 with TRBJ2-3; 9 nucleotides align to TRBD1. The CDR3 is 17 amino acids. The germline CDR1 and CDR2 sequences are SGHRS and YFSETQ. The junction had 7 bases not matched to a gene; V was cut back by 1 base and J by 1 base. This CDR3 reads CASSLSGTGSGTDTQYF. DNA of the CDR3: TGCGCCAGCAGCTTGTCCGGGACAGGGAGTGGCACAGATACGCAGTATTTT.

The J gene is TRBJ1-2, the V gene TRBV27; 10 bases are a match to TRBD1. This CDR3 is 15 amino acids long. CDR1 and CDR2 (germline): MNHEY, SMNVEV (reference sequence). V gave up 4 bases and J gave up 3 bases; unmatched junction bases: 5. The CDR3 spells CASSSRGTGDYGYTF. Written as DNA, the CDR3 is TGTGCCAGCAGTTCCCGAGGGACAGGGGACTATGGCTACACCTTC.

The CDR3 DNA reads as TGTGCCAGCAGTCCCTCTTTATCAGATACGCAGTATTTT. Its translation: CASSPSLSDTQYF. J is TRBJ2-3 and V is TRBV2, with unresolved D. V lost 5 bases and J lost 4, with 10 bases in between. The CDR3 sequence is 13 residues long. In germline, CDR1 is SNHLY, CDR2 FYNNEI.

The rearrangement links TRBV4-1 to TRBJ1-1, with D hard to call. This CDR3 is 14 amino acids long. Trimming shortened V by 5 bases and J by 1 base, and 11 bases separated the two germline ends. CDR1 MGHRA and CDR2 YSYEKL come from the germline V gene. CDR3 sequence: CASSDKMGNTEAFF. The CDR3 nucleotides are TGCGCCAGCAGCGACAAAATGGGGAACACTGAAGCTTTCTTT.

The chain combines TRBV10-3 with TRBJ2-6; 7 positions match TRBD1. V lost 10 bases and J lost 1; bases outside the gene matches: 4. Germline V gene sequence: CDR1 ENHRY, CDR2 SYGVKD. The CDR3 consists of 14 residues. The CDR3 bases are TGTGCCACAAACAGGGGTTCTGGGGCCAACGTCCTGACTTTC. Translated: CATNRGSGANVLTF.

The chain employs TRBV30 and TRBJ2-2; 9 nucleotides match TRBD2. The CDR3 has 13 residues. After removal of 4 bases from V and 10 bases from J, the junction contained 7 bases not matched to a gene. From germline, CDR1 is GTSNPN and CDR2 SVGIG (reference sequence). The CDR3, as DNA: TGTGCCTGGATGGGCGGGAGGGCCTTGGAGCTGTTTTTT. This translates into CAWMGGRALELFF. The full variable domain, in which reference TRBV30 and TRBJ2-2 provide the parts outside the CDR3, is SQTIHQWPATLVQPVGSPLSLECTVEGTSNPNLYWYRQAAGRGLQLLFYSVGIGQISSEVPQNLSASRPQDRQFILSSKKLLLSDSGFYLCAWMGGRALELFFGEGSRLTVL.

The V call is TRBV30, the J call TRBJ1-5; 7 bases are a match to TRBD1. Germline CDR1 and CDR2: GTSNPN and SVGIG (reference sequence). J gave up 6 bases and V 3 bases, and 8 bases lay outside the gene matches. The CDR3 loop spans 14 amino acids. This chain's CDR3 is CAWSRQGTVQPQHF. CDR3 in DNA: TGTGCCTGGAGCAGACAGGGAACGGTTCAGCCCCAGCATTTT.